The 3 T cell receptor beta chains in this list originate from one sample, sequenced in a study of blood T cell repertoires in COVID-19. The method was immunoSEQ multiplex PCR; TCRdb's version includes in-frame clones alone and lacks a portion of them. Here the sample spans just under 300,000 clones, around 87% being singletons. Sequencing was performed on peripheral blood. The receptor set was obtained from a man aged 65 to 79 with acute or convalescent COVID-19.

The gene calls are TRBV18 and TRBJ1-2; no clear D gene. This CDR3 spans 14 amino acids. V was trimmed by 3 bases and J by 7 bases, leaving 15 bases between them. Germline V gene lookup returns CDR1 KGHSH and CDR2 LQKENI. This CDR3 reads CASSPSRGHFGYTF. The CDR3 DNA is TGTGCCAGCTCACCGTCCAGAGGGCACTTTGGCTACACCTTC. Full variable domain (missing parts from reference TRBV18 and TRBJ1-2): NAGVMQNPRHLVRRRGQEARLRCSPMKGHSHVYWYRQLPEEGLKFMVYLQKENIIDESGMPKERFSAEFPKEGPSILRIQQVVRGDSAAYFCASSPSRGHFGYTFGSGTRLTVV.

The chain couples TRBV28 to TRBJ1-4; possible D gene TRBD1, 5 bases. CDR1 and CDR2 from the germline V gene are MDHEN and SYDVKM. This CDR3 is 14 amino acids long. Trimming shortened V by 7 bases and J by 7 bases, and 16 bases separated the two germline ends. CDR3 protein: CASTPGGIGEKLFF. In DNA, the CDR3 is TGTGCCAGCACCCCCGGGGGGATTGGTGAAAAACTGTTTTTT.

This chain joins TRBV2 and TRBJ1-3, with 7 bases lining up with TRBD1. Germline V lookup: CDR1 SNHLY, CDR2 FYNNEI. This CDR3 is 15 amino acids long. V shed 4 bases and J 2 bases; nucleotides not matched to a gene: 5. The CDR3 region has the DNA TGTGCCAGCAGTGTTAAGGGGGCGGCTGGAAACACCATATATTTT. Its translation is CASSVKGAAGNTIYF.